The entry below describes one TCR beta chain. The antigen remains undetermined. There are 14 residues in the CDR3. Germline CDR1 reads DFQATT; CDR2 reads SNEGSKA (reference sequence). Between the trimmed V and J ends, which lost 3 bases and 5 bases, there was a span of 14 bases. RNA transcripts provided the source from which TCR beta CDR3 regions were amplified. With the HTBI primer set, the TCR CDR3 went through a first round of RT-PCR. TCRdb independently ran MiXCR on the multiplex PCR reads; one entry per CDR3 protein. The sample shows more than 450,000 distinct CDR3 sequences, approximately 20% of them seen only once. This entry is derived from a study of T cells in Graves' hyperthyroidism and ophthalmopathy. Across the whole study: At initial diagnosis, before any treatment had begun, peripheral blood was obtained. Whole-study results and caveats: Clonotypes that were expanded in thyroid above 0.001 mostly appeared in blood too.

Orbital computed tomography and thyroid ultrasound, together with serum TRAb and thyroxine and clinical symptoms, were used for diagnoses. PBMCs were derived from roughly 10 ml fresh peripheral blood. This rearrangement joins TRBV20-1 to TRBJ2-1, with D possibly matching TRBD2 (6 bases). This receptor was obtained from a man aged 40-55 years with Graves' ophthalmopathy. Sequencing was performed on blood. CDR3 sequence: CSASRRDYNNEQFF. For the CDR3, the DNA is TGCAGTGCTAGTAGGCGGGATTATAACAATGAGCAGTTCTTC.